This record looks at one T cell receptor beta chain sequence and its context. Its specificity is not known. Assay: immunoSEQ multiplex PCR; the TCRdb copy retains only in-frame clones and omits some. Here the sample spans 45,000 to 55,000 clones, 75% to 85% being singletons. The sample comes from a study of radiotherapy plus CTLA-4 blockade in lung cancer. On the study more broadly: Disease control was achieved by less than 40% of patients, and objective responses by 18%. Whole-study findings and limits: Blood-borne expansion of tumor-derived TCR clones followed radiotherapy plus ipilimumab.

V trimming: 7 bases; J trimming: 4 bases; junction bases outside the gene matches: 8. Germline lookup yields CDR1 SQVTM and CDR2 ANQGSEA. CDR3 size: 14 residues. The chain links TRBV29-1 to TRBJ2-3; 10 bases map to TRBD1. This TCR was sampled from a human donor with non-small cell lung cancer who had stable disease on radiotherapy plus ipilimumab. The sequenced sample was peripheral blood, obtained from a patient treated with radiotherapy plus ipilimumab. CDR3 residues: CSAADRGRADTQYF. For the CDR3, the DNA is TGCAGCGCGGCAGACAGGGGGCGTGCAGATACGCAGTATTTT.